This entry concerns a single T cell receptor beta chain. Assay: immunoSEQ multiplex PCR; the TCRdb copy retains only in-frame clones and omits some. The sample holds 63,000 or so clones, roughly nine tenths seen once. This entry belongs to a study of OX40 agonist ivuxolimab in advanced cancers. Across the study: A partial response was reached by three patients: one with hepatocellular carcinoma and two with cutaneous melanoma.

There are 19 residues in the CDR3. CDR1 MDHEN and CDR2 SYDVKM come from the germline V gene. Trimming took 4 bases from V and 1 from J, leaving 25 bases between them. The J gene is TRBJ2-5, the V gene TRBV28; TRBD2 might be the D (5 bases). This sequence originates from an adult with an advanced solid tumor such as melanoma, head and neck, liver or kidney cancer. The sample here was CD4+ or CD8+ T cells sorted from blood, taken in a trial of the OX40 agonist ivuxolimab. CDR3 in amino acids: CASSSPLYQLGLLQETQYF. The CDR3 nucleotides read TGTGCCAGCAGTTCACCCCTCTACCAACTCGGACTGCTCCAAGAGACCCAGTACTTC.